The 5 T cell receptor beta chains in this list originate from one sample, sequenced in a study of blood T cells in healthy people across ages. Through a sample-barcoded 5' primer and a J-beta primer mix, a second PCR was run for about 6 to 11 cycles. Each CDR3 protein gets one entry after TCRdb re-called the 5' RACE reads with MiXCR. The table has fewer than 900,000 distinct CDR3 sequences, roughly 34% seen once. Sequenced sample: blood. These receptors were obtained from a man between 18 and 29 years old in good health.

This clonotype was counted a few times. The chain uses TRBV7-2 and TRBJ1-2; TRBD1 might be the D (5 bases). There are 15 residues in the CDR3. V shed 1 base and J shed 0 bases, with 9 bases lying between them. The V gene's germline CDR1 is SGHTA and CDR2 FQGNSA. CDR3 coding DNA: TGTGCCAGCAGCTTAGTTGGGGCGGCTAACTATGGCTACACCTTC. Its protein is CASSLVGAANYGYTF.

There are a few counts of this clonotype. The chain carries TRBV10-3 and TRBJ2-1, with 9 bases matching TRBD1. The length of the CDR3 is 16 residues. Germline lookup yields CDR1 ENHRY and CDR2 SYGVKD. V was pared by 0 bases and J by 6 bases, with 6 bases of the junction left unmatched. CDR3 sequence (DNA): TGTGCCATCAGTGAGTCGGGGACAGGGTTGTCCAATGAGCAGTTCTTC. As protein: CAISESGTGLSNEQFF.

In its sample, this clonotype was seen a few times. The V gene is TRBV5-6, the J gene TRBJ2-1; 9 nucleotides align to TRBD2. CDR3 size: 16 residues. The V gene's germline CDR1 is SGHDT and CDR2 YYEEEE. The J segment lost 3 bases and the V segment lost 3 bases, leaving 7 bases of the junction unmatched. Here the CDR3 DNA reads TGTGCCAGCAGCTCCCTACTAGCGGGCTTCTACAATGAGCAGTTCTTC. This translates into CASSSLLAGFYNEQFF.

This clonotype came up a few times. Since a much larger clone is just one base distant, this may be a read error. The gene calls are TRBV5-1 and TRBJ2-1; D not certain. The J call may be in error: the DNA end matches TRBJ2-7 better. Germline V gene lookup returns CDR1 SGHRS and CDR2 YFSETQ. CDR3 length equals 16 residues. Here the CDR3 DNA reads TGCGCCAGCAGCTTGACACTCAGATCTACCTACAATGAGCAGTACTTC. Protein: CASSLTLRSTYNEQYF.

This clonotype was recorded a few times. The chain couples TRBV2 to TRBJ1-6; D remains unclear. In germline, CDR1 is SNHLY, CDR2 FYNNEI. The CDR3 is 12 residues long. The germline V and J ends were trimmed by 4 bases and 8 bases, with 6 bases remaining between them. Written as DNA, the CDR3 is TGTGCCAGCAGTGGAGATTATTCACCCCTCCACTTT. This translates into CASSGDYSPLHF.